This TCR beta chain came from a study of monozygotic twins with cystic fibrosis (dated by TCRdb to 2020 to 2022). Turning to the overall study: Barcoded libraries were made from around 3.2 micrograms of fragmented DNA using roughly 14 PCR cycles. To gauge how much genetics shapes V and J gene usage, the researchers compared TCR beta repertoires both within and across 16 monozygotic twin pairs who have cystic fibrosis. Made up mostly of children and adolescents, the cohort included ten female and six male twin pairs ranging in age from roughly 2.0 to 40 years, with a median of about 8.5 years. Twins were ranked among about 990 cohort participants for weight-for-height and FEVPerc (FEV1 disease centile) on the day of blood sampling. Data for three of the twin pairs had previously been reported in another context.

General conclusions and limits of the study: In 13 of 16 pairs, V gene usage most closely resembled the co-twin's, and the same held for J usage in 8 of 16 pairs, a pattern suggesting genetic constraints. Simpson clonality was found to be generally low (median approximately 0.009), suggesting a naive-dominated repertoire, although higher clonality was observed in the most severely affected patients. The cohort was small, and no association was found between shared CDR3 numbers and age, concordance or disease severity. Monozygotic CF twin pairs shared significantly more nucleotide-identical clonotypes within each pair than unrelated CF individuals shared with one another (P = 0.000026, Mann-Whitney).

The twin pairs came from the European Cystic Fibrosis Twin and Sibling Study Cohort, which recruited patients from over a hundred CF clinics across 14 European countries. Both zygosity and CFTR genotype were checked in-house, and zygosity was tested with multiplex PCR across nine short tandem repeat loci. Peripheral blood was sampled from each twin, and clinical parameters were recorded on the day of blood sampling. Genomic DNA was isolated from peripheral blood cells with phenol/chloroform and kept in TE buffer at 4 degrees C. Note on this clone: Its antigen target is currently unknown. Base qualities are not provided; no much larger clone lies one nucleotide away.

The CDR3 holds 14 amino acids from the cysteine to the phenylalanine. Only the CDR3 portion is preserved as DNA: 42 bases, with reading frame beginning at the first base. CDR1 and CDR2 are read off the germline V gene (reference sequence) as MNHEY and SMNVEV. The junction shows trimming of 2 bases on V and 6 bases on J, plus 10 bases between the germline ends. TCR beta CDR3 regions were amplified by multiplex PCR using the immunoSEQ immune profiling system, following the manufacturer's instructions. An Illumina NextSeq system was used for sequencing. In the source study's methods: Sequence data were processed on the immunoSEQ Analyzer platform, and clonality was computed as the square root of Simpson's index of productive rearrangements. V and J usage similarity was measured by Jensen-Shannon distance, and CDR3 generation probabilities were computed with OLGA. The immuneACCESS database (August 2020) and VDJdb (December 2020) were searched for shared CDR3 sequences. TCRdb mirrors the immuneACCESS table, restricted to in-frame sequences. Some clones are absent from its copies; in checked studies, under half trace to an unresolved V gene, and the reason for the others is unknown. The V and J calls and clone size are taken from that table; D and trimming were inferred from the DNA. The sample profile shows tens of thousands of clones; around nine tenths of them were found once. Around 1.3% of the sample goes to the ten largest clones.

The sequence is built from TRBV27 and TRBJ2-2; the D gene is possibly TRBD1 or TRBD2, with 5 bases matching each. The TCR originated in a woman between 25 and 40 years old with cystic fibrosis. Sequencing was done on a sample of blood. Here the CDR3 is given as CASSLGWGPGELFF. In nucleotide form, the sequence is TGTGCCAGCAGTTTAGGTTGGGGACCCGGGGAGCTGTTTTTT.